Listed here are 2 T cell receptor beta chains from one sample, sequenced in a study of OX40 agonist ivuxolimab in advanced cancers. Receptor amplification or capture employed the immunoSEQ multiplex PCR assay. TCRdb took over this immuneACCESS table, retaining in-frame rearrangements with V and J assigned. Such tables are incomplete; in checked studies, under half of the missing clones stem from an unresolved V gene, and the remainder is unexplained. The sample includes tens of thousands of clones, with around 80% observed a single time. The ten largest clones represent 9.5% to 15% of the sample. Here the sequenced sample was CD4+ or CD8+ T cells sorted from blood, taken in a trial of the OX40 agonist ivuxolimab. The origin of the receptors is an adult with an advanced solid tumor such as melanoma, head and neck, liver or kidney cancer.

The chain uses TRBV7-9 and TRBJ1-1, with D possibly being TRBD1 (6 bases). The CDR3 covers 14 residues. CDR1 is SEHNR and CDR2 is FQNEAQ in the germline V gene (reference sequence). V lost 7 bases and J 1 base, leaving 13 bases between the germline ends. CDR3 in DNA: TGTGCCAGCACGCGAGGACAGTCGAACACTGAAGCTTTCTTT. The encoded protein is CASTRGQSNTEAFF.

The rearrangement joins TRBV28 to TRBJ1-4; 8 positions match TRBD1. The CDR3 has 12 residues. Germline V gene data show CDR1 as MDHEN and CDR2 as SYDVKM. V shed 5 bases, J shed 9 bases, and the junction held 2 bases outside the gene matches. The CDR3 sequence: CASSGQGKKLFF. DNA of the CDR3: TGTGCCAGCAGTGGACAGGGAAAAAAACTGTTTTTT.